Below, 31 T cell receptor beta chains from the same sample are listed, as sequenced in a study of identical twins. TCRdb passed the 5' RACE reads through MiXCR, listing each CDR3 protein once. The sample has roughly 490,000 distinct CDR3 sequences; around 15% are singletons. These data were also reused for a study on yellow fever vaccine responses in identical twins.

Sequenced material: CD4+ T cells sorted from blood. These receptors were taken from a woman in her late teens or twenties in good health.

This clonotype was seen ten or more times. The chain carries TRBV12-3 or TRBV12-4 and TRBJ1-2, with a possible D match to TRBD1 (5 bases). The CDR3 length is 12 residues. The germline V and J ends were trimmed by 6 bases and 8 bases, with 13 bases remaining between them. The CDR3 sequence is CASRTDKGGYTF. DNA of the CDR3: TGTGCCAGCAGAACGGACAAGGGGGGCTACACCTTC.

This clonotype occurred a few times. J is TRBJ2-3 and V is TRBV12-3 or TRBV12-4; 8 bases map to TRBD1. The trim removed 1 base at V and 6 bases at J, leaving 3 bases unmatched. CDR3 size: 14 residues. CDR3 region: CASSLGTGIDTQYF. CDR3 sequence (DNA): TGTGCCAGCAGTTTAGGGACAGGGATCGATACGCAGTATTTT.

In this sample, this clonotype turned up many times. The genes are TRBV27 and TRBJ2-1; the match to TRBD1 covers 10 bases. From germline, CDR1 is MNHEY and CDR2 SMNVEV (reference sequence). The CDR3 has 13 residues. The J segment lost 9 bases and the V segment lost 6 bases, leaving 5 bases of the junction unmatched. CDR3 coding DNA: TGTGCCAGCAGAGGGACAGGGGCCCTTGAGCAGTTCTTC. Residues: CASRGTGALEQFF.

This clonotype was found a few times. This chain joins TRBV3-1 and TRBJ2-5; maybe TRBD2 (5 bases). V lost 4 bases to trimming and J lost 1 base, with 10 bases between them. This CDR3 is 14 amino acids long. Looked up from germline, CDR1 is LGHDT and CDR2 is YNNKEL (reference sequence). The CDR3 nucleotides read TGTGCCAGCAGCCGCCGGAGGTTCCAAGAGACCCAGTACTTC. Protein sequence: CASSRRRFQETQYF.

This clonotype was observed a handful of times. The chain employs TRBV14 and TRBJ2-3; D tentatively reads TRBD1 or TRBD2 (5 bases each). Trimming cost V 1 base and J 9 bases, with 8 bases left between them. Germline V gene lookup returns CDR1 SGHDN and CDR2 FVKESK. This CDR3 spans 12 amino acids. CDR3 amino acids: CASSQVRGTQYF. In nucleotides, the CDR3 is TGTGCCAGCAGCCAAGTGAGGGGAACGCAGTATTTT. The whole variable domain, filled in from reference TRBV14 and TRBJ2-3, reads EAGVTQFPSHSVIEKGQTVTLRCDPISGHDNLYWYRRVMGKEIKFLLHFVKESKQDESGMPNNRFLAERTGGTYSTLKVQPAELEDSGVYFCASSQVRGTQYFGPGTRLTVL.

The rearrangement links TRBV5-8 to TRBJ2-1; D possibly corresponds to TRBD1 (5 bases). V lost 7 bases, J lost 1 base, and 15 bases lay in between. From germline, CDR1 is SGHTS and CDR2 YDEGEE. The CDR3 runs to 15 residues. Here the CDR3 reads CASGRVRVSYNEQFF. The DNA for the CDR3 is TGTGCCAGCGGCAGGGTTAGGGTTTCCTACAATGAGCAGTTCTTC.

This chain links TRBV6-2 or TRBV6-3 with TRBJ2-2; 7 positions agree with TRBD1. Looked up from germline, CDR1 is MNHEY and CDR2 is SVGEGT. J was trimmed by 7 bases and V by 3 bases; bases with no gene match: 5. The CDR3 loop spans 14 amino acids. The CDR3 DNA sequence: TGTGCCAGCAGTTATGGACAGGATGGCGGGGAGCTGTTTTTT. Amino acid sequence: CASSYGQDGGELFF.

Ten or more counts support this clonotype. The rearrangement uses TRBV20-1 and TRBJ2-3; tentative D call: TRBD2 (6 bases). This CDR3 spans 13 amino acids. Germline CDR1 reads DFQATT; CDR2 reads SNEGSKA (reference sequence). Trimming shortened V by 2 bases and J by 1 base, and 7 bases separated the two germline ends. The CDR3 here is CSARIAGTDTQYF. CDR3 sequence (DNA): TGCAGTGCTAGAATAGCGGGCACAGATACGCAGTATTTT.

V and J are TRBV4-1 and TRBJ2-1, with a possible D match to TRBD2 (5 bases). The CDR3 is 15 amino acids. The V and J ends lost 4 bases and 8 bases respectively, with 18 bases between them. Germline values: CDR1 MGHRA, CDR2 YSYEKL. The CDR3 is CASSRGSGGGYEQFF. The CDR3 DNA sequence: TGCGCCAGCAGCCGCGGGTCAGGTGGTGGGTATGAGCAGTTCTTC.

At least ten counts were recorded for this clonotype. The genes are TRBV4-1 and TRBJ2-3, with TRBD2 matching over 13 bases. The germline V gene encodes CDR1 MGHRA and CDR2 YSYEKL. The J segment lost 5 bases and the V segment lost 0 bases, leaving 5 bases of the junction unmatched. This CDR3 is 17 amino acids long. The CDR3: CASSQDETSGRRDTQYF. The CDR3 DNA is TGCGCCAGCAGCCAAGATGAGACTAGCGGGAGGAGAGATACGCAGTATTTT.

V and J are TRBV20-1 and TRBJ2-1; D not certain. The CDR3 runs 15 residues. Trimming left V 3 bases short and J 0 bases short, with 12 bases between. CDR1 is DFQATT, CDR2 SNEGSKA, per germline (reference sequence). CDR3 in amino acids: CSARDHDTSYNEQFF. In DNA, the CDR3 is TGCAGTGCTAGGGACCATGACACCTCCTACAATGAGCAGTTCTTC.

This clonotype was found a few times. The chain joins TRBV7-6 to TRBJ1-5; TRBD1 might be the D (6 bases). This CDR3 has 16 residues. Germline values: CDR1 SGHVS, CDR2 FNYEAQ. The ends were cut back, 5 bases at V and 1 base at J, with 15 bases in the middle. The DNA of the CDR3 is TGTGCCAGCAGCCTAAATGTCGGACAGAGCAATCAGCCCCAGCATTTT. Encoded protein: CASSLNVGQSNQPQHF.

The chain uses TRBV5-1 and TRBJ2-3; 8 nucleotides agree with TRBD1. The V segment lost 0 bases and the J segment 0 bases; nucleotides outside the gene matches: 12. The CDR3 is made up of 19 amino acids. Germline V gene sequence: CDR1 SGHRS, CDR2 YFSETQ. CDR3 nucleotide sequence: TGCGCCAGCAGCTTGGGTCTTGGGACAGGCCTTACTAGCACAGATACGCAGTATTTT. It translates to CASSLGLGTGLTSTDTQYF.

This clonotype was counted many times. The chain recombines TRBV12-3 or TRBV12-4 with TRBJ2-5; no clear D gene. Deletions cut 6 bases from V and 1 base from J, with 9 bases between. The CDR3 runs to 13 residues. CDR3 in amino acids: CASRPVVQETQYF. In nucleotides, the CDR3 is TGTGCCAGCAGGCCGGTAGTCCAAGAGACCCAGTACTTC.

The sample holds a few counts of this clonotype. This rearrangement joins TRBV7-9 to TRBJ2-1, with 14 nucleotides matching TRBD2. V lost 5 bases to trimming and J lost 8 bases; unmatched junction nucleotides: 8. Germline V gene lookup returns CDR1 SEHNR and CDR2 FQNEAQ (reference sequence). The CDR3 is 16 amino acids. The CDR3 loop reads CASSPGLAGVVDEQFF. The CDR3 DNA reads as TGTGCCAGCAGCCCGGGACTAGCGGGAGTGGTTGATGAGCAGTTCTTC.

This clonotype was detected a few times. J is TRBJ2-3 and V is TRBV20-1, with 15 bases identical to TRBD2. Germline loops: CDR1 DFQATT, CDR2 SNEGSKA (reference sequence). The CDR3 length is 15 residues. Trimming removed 0 bases from V and 9 bases from J; junction bases left unmatched: 4. In DNA, the CDR3 is TGCAGTGCTAGAGATGGACTAGCGGGAGGGAGGACGCAGTATTTT. Residues: CSARDGLAGGRTQYF.

This clonotype was counted between two and nine times. This chain joins TRBV4-2 and TRBJ2-5; the D call may be TRBD1 or TRBD2 (6 bases each). The CDR3 length is 16 residues. The germline gives CDR1 LGHNA, CDR2 YNFKEQ. V was clipped by 1 base and J by 2 bases, with 14 bases between them. The CDR3 is CASSQVGRGTQETQYF. The CDR3 DNA reads TGTGCCAGCAGCCAAGTTGGCCGCGGGACACAAGAGACCCAGTACTTC.

This clonotype was counted ten times or more. This sequence joins TRBV5-1 and TRBJ2-3; no clear D gene. Trimming pared 7 bases from V and 6 bases from J, leaving 15 bases between. The germline V gene has CDR1 SGHRS and CDR2 YFSETQ. CDR3 length equals 13 residues. The CDR3 nucleotides are TGCGCCAGCGACCCATGGGGTTTGGATACGCAGTATTTT. Protein: CASDPWGLDTQYF.

CDR3 amino acids: CATTEFSTDTQYF. In DNA form, the CDR3 reads TGTGCCACAACGGAGTTCAGCACAGATACGCAGTATTTT. This chain links TRBV10-3 with TRBJ2-3; D uncertain. V lost 10 bases and J lost 0, with 11 bases in between. Germline CDR1 is ENHRY and CDR2 is SYGVKD. This CDR3 is built from 13 residues.

The genes are TRBV20-1 and TRBJ1-2, with no clear D. This CDR3 comprises 11 residues. Germline CDR1 is DFQATT and CDR2 is SNEGSKA (reference sequence). Trimming pared 3 bases from V and 6 bases from J, leaving 8 bases between. The CDR3 sequence: CSARKVDGYTF. CDR3 sequence (DNA): TGCAGTGCTAGGAAGGTCGATGGCTACACCTTC.

The CDR3: CAWAPGQKNTGELFF. The CDR3 DNA reads TGTGCCTGGGCACCGGGACAGAAGAACACCGGGGAGCTGTTTTTT. The chain has TRBV30 and TRBJ2-2; 7 bases align to TRBD1. Germline loops: CDR1 GTSNPN, CDR2 SVGIG (reference sequence). V lost 5 bases, J lost 1 base, and 7 bases stayed unmatched. The CDR3 contains 15 residues.

Of note for this clonotype: A junction end diverges from the germline sequence, so it may reflect a read error. The rearrangement joins TRBV29-1 to TRBJ1-1; 9 bases line up with TRBD1. Germline loops: CDR1 SQVTM, CDR2 ANQGSEA. The CDR3 totals 12 residues. The CDR3 DNA follows: TGCAGCGGCTTAACAGGGGGCGGGCAGGTCCTCTTT. This encodes CSGLTGGGQVLF.

This clonotype showed up just a few times. The CDR3 spells CASSLSDFGTEAFF. The DNA for the CDR3 is TGTGCCAGCAGTTTATCAGACTTCGGGACTGAAGCTTTCTTT. This chain uses TRBV28 with TRBJ1-1, with unresolved D. The V gene's germline CDR1 is MDHEN and CDR2 SYDVKM. The CDR3 consists of 14 residues. Trimming cost V 1 base and J 5 bases, with 11 bases left between them. The variable domain in full, with the rest retrieved from reference TRBV28 and TRBJ1-1, is DVKVTQSSRYLVKRTGEKVFLECVQDMDHENMFWYRQDPGLGLRLIYFSYDVKMKEKGDIPEGYSVSREKKERFSLILESASTNQTSMYLCASSLSDFGTEAFFGQGTRLTVV.

The sample holds a few counts of this clonotype. The rearrangement links TRBV6-1 to TRBJ2-3; D uncertain. The CDR3 is made up of 13 amino acids. Germline CDR1 and CDR2: MNHNS and SASEGT. The V gene lost 3 bases and the J gene lost 2 bases, with 6 bases spanning the gap. This chain's CDR3 is CASSDYNTDTQYF. DNA of the CDR3: TGTGCCAGCAGTGATTACAACACAGATACGCAGTATTTT.

This clonotype appeared many times. The chain couples TRBV3-1 to TRBJ2-7, with TRBD2 matching over 11 bases. The V segment lost 1 base and the J segment 1 base; nucleotides outside the gene matches: 0. Germline V CDR1 and CDR2: LGHDT, YNNKEL (reference sequence). The CDR3 has 15 amino acids. CDR3 sequence (DNA): TGTGCCAGCAGCCAAGGGACTAGCGGGTCCTACGAGCAGTACTTC. This gives the protein CASSQGTSGSYEQYF.

V gene TRBV12-3 or TRBV12-4 combines with J gene TRBJ2-1; D is uncertain. CDR3 length equals 11 residues. With 6 bases removed from V and 9 bases from J, the gap between germline ends came to 9 bases. CDR3 bases: TGTGCCAGCAGCTGGGGAAGTGAGCAGTTCTTC. It yields the protein CASSWGSEQFF.

This clonotype was recorded a few times. The rearrangement links TRBV29-1 to TRBJ2-1; tentative D call: TRBD1 (6 bases). The germline V gene has CDR1 SQVTM and CDR2 ANQGSEA. This CDR3 contains 11 residues. Trimming removed 3 bases from V and 13 bases from J, with 13 bases in between. The CDR3 nucleotides are TGCAGCGTTGACCCAACAGGGCGCCAGTTCTTC. This codes for CSVDPTGRQFF.

This clonotype was seen repeatedly, ten times or more. The chain uses TRBV12-5 and TRBJ2-3; TRBD2 agrees at 9 bases. The CDR3 has 16 amino acids. Germline CDR1 reads LGHNT; CDR2 reads FRNRAP. Trimming removed 7 bases from V and 1 base from J; junction bases left unmatched: 9. The CDR3 DNA sequence: TGTGCTAGTGCTGCGCCTTTAGCGGGGGGCACAGATACGCAGTATTTT. It codes for CASAAPLAGGTDTQYF.

This rearrangement joins TRBV15 to TRBJ2-1, with 11 bases identical to TRBD2. The CDR3 has 16 residues. Trimming at V came to 0 bases and at J to 4 bases, leaving 2 bases not matched to a gene. Germline loops: CDR1 LNHNV, CDR2 YYDKDF (reference sequence). The CDR3 DNA reads TGTGCCACCAGCAGAGAGGGACTAGCGGATTACAATGAGCAGTTCTTC. This gives the protein CATSREGLADYNEQFF.

V is TRBV5-4 and J is TRBJ2-7, with TRBD2 matching over 9 bases. This CDR3 comprises 14 residues. Germline V lookup: CDR1 SGHNT, CDR2 YYREEE (reference sequence). Trimming cost V 4 bases and J 6 bases; bases outside gene matches: 8. This CDR3 reads CASSITGTSTEQYF. The CDR3 bases are TGTGCCAGCAGCATTACCGGGACTAGCACCGAGCAGTACTTC.

This clonotype occurred a few times. The rearrangement joins TRBV5-6 to TRBJ2-3; possible D gene TRBD2, 6 bases. This CDR3 is built from 13 residues. Germline CDR1 and CDR2: SGHDT and YYEEEE. Trimming left V 1 base short and J 7 bases short, with 10 bases between. The CDR3: CASSLFRGYTQYF. Written as DNA, the CDR3 is TGTGCCAGCAGCTTGTTCCGGGGGTATACGCAGTATTTT.